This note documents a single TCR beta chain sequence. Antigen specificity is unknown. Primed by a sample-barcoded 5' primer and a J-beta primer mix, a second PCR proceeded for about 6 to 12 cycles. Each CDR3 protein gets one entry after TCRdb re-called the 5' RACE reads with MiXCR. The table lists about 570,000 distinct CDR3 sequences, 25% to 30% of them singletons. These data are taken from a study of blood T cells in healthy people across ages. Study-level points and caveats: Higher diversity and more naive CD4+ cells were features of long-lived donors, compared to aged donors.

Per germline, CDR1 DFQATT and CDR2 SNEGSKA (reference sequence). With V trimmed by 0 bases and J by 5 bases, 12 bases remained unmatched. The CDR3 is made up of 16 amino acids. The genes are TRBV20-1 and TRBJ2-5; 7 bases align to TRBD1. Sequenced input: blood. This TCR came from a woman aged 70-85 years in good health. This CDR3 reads CSARDKPGQWGETQYF. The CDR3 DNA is TGCAGTGCTAGAGATAAACCGGGACAGTGGGGGGAGACCCAGTACTTC.